This TCR beta chain originates from a study of shared clonotypes between healthy human individuals. Study observations and caveats: A few donors showed sharing of around 5% of naive CD4 clonotypes. Relative to clonotypes present in all four donors, those not shared had lower generation probabilities. Compared with memory subsets, naive subsets generally had larger estimated richness.

About this clone: Its antigen remains unknown.

Produced via immunoSEQ multiplex PCR; TCRdb's table is partial and in-frame only. The table has roughly 330,000 clones, around 72% seen once; the top ten hold 10%. V dropped 5 bases and J dropped 2 bases, with 19 bases sitting between them. Germline V gene lookup returns CDR1 ENHRY and CDR2 SYGVKD. The CDR3 totals 16 residues. The chain links TRBV10-3 to TRBJ2-7; either TRBD1 or TRBD2 may supply D (5 bases each). The sample taken for sequencing was memory CD4+ T cells sorted from blood. Subset in this sample: CD45RA-negative fraction. The origin of this receptor is a man between 25 and 39 years old in good health. The CDR3 protein is CAISSAGTTLTYEQYF. For the CDR3, the DNA is TGTGCCATCAGTTCCGCCGGGACCACCTTAACCTACGAGCAGTACTTC.